This T cell receptor beta chain was observed in a study of shared clonotypes between healthy human individuals. The V and J ends lost 4 bases and 0 bases respectively, with 8 bases between them. Germline V gives CDR1 SGHTA, CDR2 FQGNSA. The CDR3 is made up of 14 amino acids. With regard to this clone: Other DNA sequences in the sample encode the same CDR3.

Genomic DNA per cell subset filled all wells of several immunoSEQ plates. In the original analysis: In the immunoSEQ data, sequences were junction-only and lacked quality scores, so filtering differed. Libraries were prepared by immunoSEQ multiplex PCR; TCRdb keeps only in-frame clonotypes and omits some of them. The DNA gave D and trimming, while V, J and clone size come from that table. The sample includes 530,000 or so clones, around 79% seen only once; the top ten take 12%. The sample was PBMCs. J is TRBJ2-3 and V is TRBV7-2; the D is unclear. The clonotype comes from a woman in her 40s in good health. Some clones in this sample may be carry-over from other donors' samples. The CDR3 DNA sequence: TGTGCCAGCAGCTCCCTTCCCAGCACAGATACGCAGTATTTT. Translation: CASSSLPSTDTQYF.